The 4 T cell receptor beta chains below all came from one sample that was sequenced in a study of T-cell reconstitution after alpha-beta-depleted transplantation in children. The library targeted TCRbeta and was prepared with unique molecular identifiers. In TCRdb, the PCR reads were re-called with MiXCR into one record per CDR3 protein. The profile shows about 400,000 distinct CDR3 sequences, about an eighth of them singletons. The sample in question was PBMCs, obtained from the stem cell graft. These receptor sequences come from a human donor who donated a stem cell graft to a child with Fanconi anemia.

This clonotype was found many times. This chain uses TRBV6-5 with TRBJ2-6; 7 nucleotides line up with TRBD1. The CDR3 covers 17 residues. V gave up 1 base and J gave up 4 bases; unmatched junction bases: 7. Germline V CDR1 and CDR2: MNHEY, SVGAGI. In nucleotides, the CDR3 is TGTGCCAGCAGTTACTTACGACAGGGCCCCGGGGCCAACGTCCTGACTTTC. Translating gives CASSYLRQGPGANVLTF.

This clonotype is a singleton in its sample. The CDR3: CATSDWREAPELFF. The CDR3 DNA reads as TGTGCCACCAGTGATTGGCGCGAGGCCCCGGAGCTGTTTTTT. V usage is TRBV24-1 and J usage is TRBJ2-2; no firm D call. Germline V gene lookup returns CDR1 KGHDR and CDR2 SFDVKD. The CDR3 is 14 amino acids. V lost 2 bases and J lost 10, with 13 bases in between.

This clonotype appeared many times. The chain employs TRBV11-2 and TRBJ2-1; 11 nucleotides match TRBD1. V was clipped by 5 bases and J by 5 bases; unmatched bases: 5. The CDR3 is 15 amino acids. CDR1 is SGHAT and CDR2 is FQNNGV in the germline V gene. CDR3: CASSPDRGRHNEQFF. CDR3 nucleotide sequence: TGTGCCAGCAGCCCGGACAGGGGGCGGCACAATGAGCAGTTCTTC.

This clonotype appeared a few times. The chain recombines TRBV10-3 with TRBJ1-5; 7 bases are a match to TRBD1. The CDR3 contains 14 residues. Germline V lookup: CDR1 ENHRY, CDR2 SYGVKD. Losses at the gene ends were 0 bases for V and 5 bases for J; bases not matched to a gene: 1. DNA of the CDR3: TGTGCCATCAGTGAGTCGAGGGGGCATCAGCCCCAGCATTTT. Protein sequence: CAISESRGHQPQHF.